This T cell receptor beta chain was captured by sequencing in a study of blood T cell repertoires in COVID-19. TCRdb keeps only in-frame clones here, not all; method: immunoSEQ multiplex PCR. The sample lists about 190,000 clones, 85% to 90% occurring once. The TCR sequence derives from a woman aged 40 to 50 in a cohort exposed to, infected with or recovered from COVID-19 (not recorded which). Material: PBMCs or T cells enriched from blood (not recorded which).

The CDR3 loop reads CASSNRTGPDTQYF. As DNA, the CDR3 is TGCGCCAGCAGCAACAGGACAGGGCCAGATACGCAGTATTTT. J is TRBJ2-3 and V is TRBV5-1, with 8 bases matching TRBD1. V trimming: 4 bases; J trimming: 4 bases; junction bases outside the gene matches: 5. Germline CDR1 is SGHRS and CDR2 is YFSETQ. This CDR3 spans 14 amino acids.